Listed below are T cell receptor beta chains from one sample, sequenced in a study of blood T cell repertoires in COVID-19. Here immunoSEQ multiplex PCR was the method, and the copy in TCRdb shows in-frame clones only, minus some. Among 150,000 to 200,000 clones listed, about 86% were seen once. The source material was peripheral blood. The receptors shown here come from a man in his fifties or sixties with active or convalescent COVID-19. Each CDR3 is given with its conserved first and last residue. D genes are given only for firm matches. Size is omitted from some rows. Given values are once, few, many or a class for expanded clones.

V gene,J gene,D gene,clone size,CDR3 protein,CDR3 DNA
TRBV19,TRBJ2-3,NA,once,CASTPADRGGTDTQYF,TGTGCCAGTACCCCGGCAGACAGGGGAGGGACAGATACGCAGTATTTT
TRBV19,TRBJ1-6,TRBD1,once,CASSRTGGNSPLHF,TGTGCCAGTAGCAGAACAGGGGGTAATTCACCCCTCCACTTT
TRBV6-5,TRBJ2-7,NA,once,CASLGFVTYEQYF,TGTGCCAGCCTCGGGTTTGTGACCTACGAGCAGTACTTC
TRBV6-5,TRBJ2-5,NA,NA,CASSRGSGEETQYF,TGTGCCAGCAGTCGCGGGTCGGGGGAAGAGACCCAGTACTTC
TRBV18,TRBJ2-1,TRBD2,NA,CASSGLAGVGEQFF,TGTGCCAGCTCAGGACTAGCGGGAGTCGGTGAGCAGTTCTTC
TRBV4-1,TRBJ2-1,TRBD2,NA,CASSLRLAGNYNEQFF,TGCGCCAGCAGCCTCCGACTAGCGGGCAATTACAATGAGCAGTTCTTC
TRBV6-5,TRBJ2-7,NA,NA,CASRRDSHEQYF,TGTGCCAGCAGGAGGGATTCCCACGAGCAGTACTTC
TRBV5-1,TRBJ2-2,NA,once,CASSLDPRAGTGELFF,TGCGCCAGCAGCTTGGATCCCCGGGCGGGCACCGGGGAGCTGTTTTTT
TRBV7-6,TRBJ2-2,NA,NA,CASSLEGRLTGELFF,TGTGCCAGCAGCTTGGAGGGACGCCTCACCGGGGAGCTGTTTTTT
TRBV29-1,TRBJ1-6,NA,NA,CSVGRQDNSPLHF,TGCAGCGTGGGACGACAGGATAATTCACCCCTCCACTTT
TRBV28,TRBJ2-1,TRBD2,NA,CASTSSGTSVDNEQFF,TGTGCCAGCACTTCCTCCGGGACTAGCGTAGACAATGAGCAGTTCTTC
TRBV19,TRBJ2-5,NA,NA,CASGGRTREETQYF,TGTGCCAGTGGGGGCCGGACTAGGGAAGAGACCCAGTACTTC
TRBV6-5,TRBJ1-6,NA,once,CASSYRTDKYNSPLHF,TGTGCCAGCAGTTACAGGACAGATAAATATAATTCACCCCTCCACTTT
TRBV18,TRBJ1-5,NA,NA,CASSPPNQGGGHF,TGTGCCAGCTCACCACCAAATCAGGGCGGGGGGCATTTT
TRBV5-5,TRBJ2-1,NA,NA,CASSLTWGPYNEQFF,TGTGCCAGCAGCTTGACGTGGGGGCCTTACAATGAGCAGTTCTTC
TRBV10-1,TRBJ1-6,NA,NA,CASSAESSYNSPLHF,TGCGCCAGCAGTGCCGAGAGCTCCTATAATTCACCCCTCCACTTT
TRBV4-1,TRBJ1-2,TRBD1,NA,CASSQVLQGARDYGYTF,TGCGCCAGCAGCCAAGTATTGCAGGGGGCGCGGGACTATGGCTACACCTTC
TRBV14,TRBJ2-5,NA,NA,CASSQGVRQAPRETQYF,TGTGCCAGCAGCCAAGGGGTCAGACAGGCGCCCAGGGAGACCCAGTACTTC
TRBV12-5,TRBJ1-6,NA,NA,CASGEQNSPLHF,TGTGCTAGTGGGGAACAGAATTCACCCCTCCACTTT
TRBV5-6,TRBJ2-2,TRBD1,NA,CASSFGTGNTGELFF,TGTGCCAGCAGCTTCGGGACAGGGAACACCGGGGAGCTGTTTTTT
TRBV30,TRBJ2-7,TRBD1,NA,CAWRWTGENYEQYF,TGTGCCTGGAGGTGGACAGGGGAGAACTACGAGCAGTACTTC
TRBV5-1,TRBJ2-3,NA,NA,CASSLNQGTDTQYF,TGCGCCAGCAGCTTGAACCAGGGCACAGATACGCAGTATTTT
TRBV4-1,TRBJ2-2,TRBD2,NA,CASSQGGRGGQVFTGELFF,TGCGCCAGCAGCCAAGGAGGACGGGGGGGCCAGGTGTTCACCGGGGAGCTGTTTTTT
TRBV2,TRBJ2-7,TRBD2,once,CASVRGLSSYEQYF,TGTGCCAGCGTGAGGGGACTAAGCTCCTACGAGCAGTACTTC
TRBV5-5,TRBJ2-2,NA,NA,CASNPTAGTNTGELFF,TGTGCCAGCAATCCAACCGCAGGGACGAACACCGGGGAGCTGTTTTTT
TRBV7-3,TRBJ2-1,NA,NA,CASSLSPNNEQFF,TGTGCCAGCAGCTTAAGCCCTAACAATGAGCAGTTCTTC
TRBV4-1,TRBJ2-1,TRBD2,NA,CASSQVSGGSRSYNEQFF,TGCGCCAGCAGCCAAGTGAGCGGGGGGTCGCGCTCCTACAATGAGCAGTTCTTC
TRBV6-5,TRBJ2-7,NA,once,CASSRTALDEQYF,TGTGCCAGCAGTAGGACAGCTCTCGACGAGCAGTACTTC
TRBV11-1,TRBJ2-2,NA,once,CASSLEGDTGELFF,TGTGCCAGCAGCTTAGAGGGGGACACCGGGGAGCTGTTTTTT
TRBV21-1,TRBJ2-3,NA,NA,CASRGGSSDTQYF,TGTGCCAGCAGGGGCGGGAGCTCGGATACGCAGTATTTT
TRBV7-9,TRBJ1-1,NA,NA,CASSLVSDTEAFF,TGTGCCAGCAGCTTAGTATCGGACACTGAAGCTTTCTTT